This T cell receptor (beta chain) was obtained from a study of cytomegalovirus exposure and HLA in healthy donors. The wider study: There were 117 million unique TCR beta sequences, drawn from some 180 million T cells, in an earlier analysis.

Donors in the study were healthy people who gave bone marrow. The J segment lost 7 bases and the V segment lost 4 bases, leaving 13 bases of the junction unmatched. The CDR3 covers 15 residues. The germline V gene encodes CDR1 SGHNT and CDR2 YYREEE (reference sequence). Notes on the study in general: Most TCR sequences showed up rarely, but some public TCRs showed up in many donors.

In the case of this clone: The target antigen is unknown.

PCR primers comprised 60 Vbeta and 13 Jbeta primers. Repertoires were generated with immunoSEQ multiplex PCR, while TCRdb's copy carries only in-frame clones and drops some. The sample contains roughly 100,000 clones, over 60% of which appear only once. Sequencing was carried out using PBMCs. This chain joins TRBV5-4 and TRBJ1-1, with 7 bases matching TRBD1. This TCR was recovered from a male donor in good health and CMV-seropositive. CDR3 bases: TGTGCCAGCAGCCCACCAGGGACAGAAAGAGGTGAAGCTTTCTTT. This gives the protein CASSPPGTERGEAFF.